The rows below give T cell receptor beta chains drawn from one sample of a study of T cell repertoires in cytomegalovirus infection. One entry per CDR3 protein results from TCRdb running MiXCR on the reads. The sample includes about 130,000 distinct CDR3 sequences, about 24% seen only once; the top ten take about a third. These receptors lack a known antigen. Sequencing used PBMCs, sequenced either directly or after in vitro stimulation (not recorded which). The origin of the receptors is a human donor in good health (CMV status not recorded). Some clones in this sample may be carry-over from other donors' samples. CDR3s include the opening cysteine and the closing phenylalanine or tryptophan. A D gene is named only where the DNA matches it firmly. Clone size is shown for a subset of rows, as once, few, many or a class of expanded clone.

size: NA; D: NA; V: TRBV7-9; J: TRBJ1-3; DNA: TGTGCCAGCAGCCACCAATGGAACTTCGGGAACACCATATATTTT; CDR3: CASSHQWNFGNTIYF
size: NA; D: NA; V: TRBV27; J: TRBJ2-4; DNA: TGTGCCAGCAGTTTAAGTATAGGGCGGTACGGCAAAAACATTCAGTACTTC; CDR3: CASSLSIGRYGKNIQYF
size: NA; D: NA; V: TRBV19; J: TRBJ1-2; DNA: TGTGCCAGTAACGCAGGGTTGAACTATGGCTACACCTTC; CDR3: CASNAGLNYGYTF
size: few; D: NA; V: TRBV20-1; J: TRBJ2-1; DNA: TGCAGTGCTCGATCCGGGATGTCCTACAATGAGCAGTTCTTC; CDR3: CSARSGMSYNEQFF
size: few; D: TRBD2; V: TRBV24-1; J: TRBJ2-1; DNA: TGTGCCACCAGTGATGCCGGGACTAGCGGGAGTTACAATGAGCAGTTCTTC; CDR3: CATSDAGTSGSYNEQFF
size: NA; D: TRBD1; V: TRBV7-2; J: TRBJ1-6; DNA: TGTGCCAGCAGCTCAAAGCGGGGGACAGCAAGCGGCGGATCACCCCTCCACTTT; CDR3: CASSSKRGTASGGSPLHF
size: once; D: TRBD2; V: TRBV29-1; J: TRBJ2-7; DNA: TGCAGCGTGCGGGGCGGGCTAGCGGGAACCTACGAGCAGTACTTC; CDR3: CSVRGGLAGTYEQYF
size: few; D: NA; V: TRBV20-1; J: TRBJ2-1; DNA: TGCAGTGCTAGGGACCCCCAGGTCCAGGGGCAGTTCTTC; CDR3: CSARDPQVQGQFF
size: few; D: NA; V: TRBV6-6; J: TRBJ1-2; DNA: TGTGCCAGCAGTTACCCAGGGTCCTATGGCTACACCTTC; CDR3: CASSYPGSYGYTF
size: once; D: TRBD2; V: TRBV6-2/TRBV6-3; J: TRBJ2-7; DNA: TGTGCCAGCAGTTACCCACTAGCGGGGAATCCCTACGAGCAGTACTTC; CDR3: CASSYPLAGNPYEQYF
size: NA; D: TRBD1; V: TRBV27; J: TRBJ2-3; DNA: TGTGCCAGCAGTTTAGGGTCGGGACAGAGGATAAGGCAGTATTTT; CDR3: CASSLGSGQRIRQYF
size: NA; D: NA; V: TRBV29-1; J: TRBJ1-3; DNA: TGCAGCGTTGATTCGGTTGGAAACACCATATATTTT; CDR3: CSVDSVGNTIYF
size: few; D: TRBD1; V: TRBV29-1; J: TRBJ2-5; DNA: TGCAGCGGGAGTTCGGGGACAGGGTGGGAGACCCAGTACTTC; CDR3: CSGSSGTGWETQYF
size: few; D: TRBD2; V: TRBV7-2; J: TRBJ2-3; DNA: TGTGCCAGCAGCCCTAGGACTAGCGGGAGCACAGATACGCAGTATTTT; CDR3: CASSPRTSGSTDTQYF
size: few; D: NA; V: TRBV7-9; J: TRBJ2-5; DNA: TGTGCCAGCAGTAGGGATGGCAGCCAAGAGACCCAGTACTTC; CDR3: CASSRDGSQETQYF
size: NA; D: NA; V: TRBV12-3/TRBV12-4; J: TRBJ2-5; DNA: TGTGCCAGCAGCTCTATGGGAGGGTACAGGGTTGGAGAGACCCAGTACTTC; CDR3: CASSSMGGYRVGETQYF
size: few; D: NA; V: TRBV27; J: TRBJ1-2; DNA: TGTGCCAGCATGGGAGGGGGTGGTTACACCTTC; CDR3: CASMGGGGYTF
size: NA; D: NA; V: TRBV7-6; J: TRBJ2-5; DNA: TGTGCCAGCAGCTTAAGGGTTTTTGGGGAGACCCAGTACTTC; CDR3: CASSLRVFGETQYF
size: many; D: NA; V: TRBV19; J: TRBJ1-5; DNA: TGTGCCAGTAGTATAGATCCTCGGGGCCATCAGCCCCAGCATTTT; CDR3: CASSIDPRGHQPQHF
size: few; D: NA; V: TRBV4-2; J: TRBJ2-1; DNA: TGTGCCAGCAGCCAAGTCCTGCCCCTAGCGAGCTCCTACAATGAGCAGTTCTTC; CDR3: CASSQVLPLASSYNEQFF
size: NA; D: TRBD2; V: TRBV29-1; J: TRBJ2-1; DNA: TGCAGCGAAACAGCGGGAGGGCCAAAGAATGAGCAGTTCTTC; CDR3: CSETAGGPKNEQFF
size: few; D: TRBD1; V: TRBV12-5; J: TRBJ1-5; DNA: TGTGCTAGTGGTGCGAGACAGGGGGGAAGCAATCAGCCCCAGCATTTT; CDR3: CASGARQGGSNQPQHF
size: NA; D: NA; V: TRBV7-6; J: TRBJ2-1; DNA: TGTGCCAGCAGCTTAGAGGGACCCCGACGAAATGAGCAGTTCTTC; CDR3: CASSLEGPRRNEQFF
size: NA; D: TRBD2; V: TRBV14; J: TRBJ2-1; DNA: TGTGACAGCAGCCAAGATCCTAGCGGGAGGAATGAGCAGTTCTTC; CDR3: CDSSQDPSGRNEQFF
size: many; D: NA; V: TRBV12-3/TRBV12-4; J: TRBJ2-2; DNA: TGTGCCAGCAGTGGGGTGGAGGGGAAAAGAACCGGGGAGCTGTTTTTT; CDR3: CASSGVEGKRTGELFF